Below, 13 T cell receptor beta chains from the same sample are listed, as sequenced in a study of radiation and T cells in renal cell carcinoma (TCRdb year 2020). Explained via the paper, the time point label denotes: blood 2 weeks post-SBRT. Read against the paper, the sample's treatment or condition label means: 15 Gy SBRT to primary tumor, nephrectomy 4 weeks later. The library was obtained by the immunoSEQ multiplex PCR assay. The source is immuneACCESS, and TCRdb retained only in-frame sequences with V and J called. Part of the clones is not carried over; for the studies checked, unresolved V genes explain less than half of this, and the remainder is unexplained. The sample includes about 47,000 clones, with about 80% observed a single time. The top ten clones comprise around 31% of the sample. The sample in question was blood, obtained from a patient whose treatment included radiotherapy and nephrectomy. The source of these receptors is a woman aged 70-85 years with renal cell carcinoma.

The chain recombines TRBV5-8 with TRBJ1-6, with a weak D call TRBD1 (6 bases). The germline gives CDR1 SGHTS, CDR2 YDEGEE. CDR3 length: 14 amino acids. Between the trimmed V and J ends, which lost 4 bases and 8 bases, there was a span of 13 bases. CDR3 region: CASSTGQFDSPLHF. Written as DNA, the CDR3 is TGTGCCAGCAGCACTGGACAGTTTGATTCACCCCTCCACTTT.

The J gene is TRBJ2-5, the V gene TRBV29-1; perhaps TRBD1 as D (6 bases). The V and J ends lost 3 bases and 5 bases respectively, with 13 bases between them. This CDR3 is 13 amino acids long. The V gene's germline CDR1 is SQVTM and CDR2 ANQGSEA. In DNA form, the CDR3 reads TGCAGCGTTGAGAGGGGGTCGGGGGAGACCCAGTACTTC. It codes for CSVERGSGETQYF.

The V call is TRBV10-1, the J call TRBJ2-3, with 8 nucleotides matching TRBD2. With V trimmed by 6 bases and J by 6 bases, 5 bases remained unmatched. The CDR3 extends over 13 amino acids. Looked up from germline, CDR1 is WNHNN and CDR2 is SYGVQD (reference sequence). The CDR3 protein is CASRPGLDDTQYF. The CDR3 DNA reads TGCGCCAGCAGACCGGGACTAGACGATACGCAGTATTTT.

The rearrangement joins TRBV5-6 to TRBJ2-7, with D possibly called TRBD1 or TRBD2 (5 bases each). Trimming left V 0 bases short and J 3 bases short, with 10 bases between. The CDR3 consists of 14 residues. Germline CDR1 is SGHDT and CDR2 is YYEEEE. CDR3 in amino acids: CASSLGGANYEQYF. The CDR3 DNA reads as TGTGCCAGCAGCTTGGGAGGGGCAAACTACGAGCAGTACTTC.

The count of this clone is one. The chain joins TRBV9 to TRBJ2-7, with 9 bases aligning to TRBD2. Trimming removed 4 bases from V and 4 bases from J; junction bases left unmatched: 9. The CDR3 consists of 15 residues. The germline CDR1 and CDR2 sequences are SGDLS and YYNGEE. DNA of the CDR3: TGTGCCAGCAGCCAGAGTATTAGCGGGAGTTACGAGCAGTACTTC. Amino acid sequence: CASSQSISGSYEQYF. The whole variable domain, filled in from reference TRBV9 and TRBJ2-7, reads DSGVTQTPKHLITATGQRVTLRCSPRSGDLSVYWYQQSLDQGLQFLIQYYNGEERAKGNILERFSAQQFPDLHSELNLSSLELGDSALYFCASSQSISGSYEQYFGPGTRLTVT.

This chain joins TRBV5-1 and TRBJ2-2, with TRBD1 identical over 7 bases. In germline, CDR1 is SGHRS, CDR2 YFSETQ. Unmatched junction bases numbered 13, after V lost 5 bases and J lost 0 bases. The CDR3 loop spans 18 amino acids. CDR3 residues: CASRMDRRQGANTGELFF. The CDR3 bases are TGCGCCAGCAGAATGGATCGCCGACAGGGAGCGAACACCGGGGAGCTGTTTTTT.

The chain has TRBV6-5 and TRBJ1-3, with D unresolved. With 3 bases removed from V and 0 bases from J, the gap between germline ends came to 9 bases. CDR1 is MNHEY, CDR2 SVGAGI, per germline. There are 15 residues in the CDR3. The DNA for the CDR3 is TGTGCCAGCAGTTATGGTCTTCCCTCTGGAAACACCATATATTTT. The encoded protein is CASSYGLPSGNTIYF.

The rearrangement joins TRBV6-6 to TRBJ2-7, with TRBD2 matching over 13 bases. The V segment lost 6 bases and the J segment 7 bases; nucleotides outside the gene matches: 6. The CDR3 extends over 14 amino acids. Germline CDR1 reads MNHNY; CDR2 reads SVGAGI (reference sequence). The CDR3 sequence: CASSGTSGVGEQYF. For the CDR3, the DNA is TGTGCCAGCAGCGGGACTAGCGGGGTCGGGGAGCAGTACTTC.

The table lists this clone with a few counts. The J gene is TRBJ1-1, the V gene TRBV10-3; 8 nucleotides agree with TRBD1. The V gene end was trimmed by 2 bases and the J gene end by 0 bases; junction bases not matched to a gene: 2. The CDR3 runs 15 residues. CDR1 and CDR2 from the germline V gene are ENHRY and SYGVKD. Written as DNA, the CDR3 is TGTGCCATCAGTGAGGGGGACAGGCTGAACACTGAAGCTTTCTTT. Translated: CAISEGDRLNTEAFF.

This chain joins TRBV6-5 and TRBJ2-7; TRBD2 aligns across 7 bases. This CDR3 has 15 residues. V was pared by 4 bases and J by 1 base, with 7 bases of the junction left unmatched. Germline V CDR1 and CDR2: MNHEY, SVGAGI. CDR3 nucleotide sequence: TGTGCCAGCAGTTCTCGTCCTAGCGGATCCTACGAGCAGTACTTC. It encodes CASSSRPSGSYEQYF.

The CDR3 region has the DNA TGTGCCAGCAGTCCCCGTGAGGCGGGGCTGGCTACAGATACGCAGTATTTT. Translating it yields CASSPREAGLATDTQYF. The chain couples TRBV7-9 to TRBJ2-3; D is perhaps TRBD2 (6 bases). In germline, CDR1 is SEHNR, CDR2 FQNEAQ (reference sequence). The CDR3 totals 17 residues. The V end lost 6 bases, the J end lost 3 bases, and 22 bases lay between the germline ends.

The chain uses TRBV27 and TRBJ2-3; no definite D call. Trimming pared 1 base from V and 3 bases from J, leaving 8 bases between. The CDR3 sequence is 14 residues long. From germline, CDR1 is MNHEY and CDR2 SMNVEV (reference sequence). The CDR3 sequence is CASSLYGWTDTQYF. The CDR3 coding sequence is TGTGCCAGCAGTTTATATGGATGGACAGATACGCAGTATTTT.

This chain links TRBV7-6 with TRBJ1-4, with 7 positions matching TRBD1. Germline trimming cut 2 bases from V and 4 bases from J; bases unmatched to any gene: 7. The CDR3 totals 16 residues. CDR1 is SGHVS, CDR2 FNYEAQ, per germline. The CDR3 bases are TGTGCCAGCAGCTTAACCACAGGGGCCCTTAATGAAAAACTGTTTTTT. Protein product: CASSLTTGALNEKLFF.